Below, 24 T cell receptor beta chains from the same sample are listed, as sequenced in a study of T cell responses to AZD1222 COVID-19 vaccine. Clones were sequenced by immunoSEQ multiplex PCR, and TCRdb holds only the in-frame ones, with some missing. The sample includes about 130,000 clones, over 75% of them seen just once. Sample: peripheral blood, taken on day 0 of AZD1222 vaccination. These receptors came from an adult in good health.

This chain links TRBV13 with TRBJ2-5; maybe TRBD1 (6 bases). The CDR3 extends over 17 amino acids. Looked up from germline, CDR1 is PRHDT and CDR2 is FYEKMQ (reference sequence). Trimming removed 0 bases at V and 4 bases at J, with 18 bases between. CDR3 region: CASSLGGGRDTPETQYF. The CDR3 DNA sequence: TGTGCCAGCAGCTTAGGGGGCGGTCGGGACACCCCAGAGACCCAGTACTTC.

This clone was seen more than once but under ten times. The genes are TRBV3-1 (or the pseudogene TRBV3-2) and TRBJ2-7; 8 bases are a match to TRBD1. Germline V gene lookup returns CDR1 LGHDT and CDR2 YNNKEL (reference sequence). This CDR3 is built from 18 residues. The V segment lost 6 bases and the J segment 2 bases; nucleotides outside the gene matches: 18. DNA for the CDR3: TGTGCCAGCAGTCCGTCGTGGGGACAGGTTATGGGGGCCTACGAGCAGTACTTC. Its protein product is CASSPSWGQVMGAYEQYF.

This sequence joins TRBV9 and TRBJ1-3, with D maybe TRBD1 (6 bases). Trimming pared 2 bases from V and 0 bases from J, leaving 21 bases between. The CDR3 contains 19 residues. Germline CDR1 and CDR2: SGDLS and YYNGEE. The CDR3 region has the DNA TGTGCCAGCAGCGTGGGCCAGAGGGGGGACAAGCTCTCTGGAAACACCATATATTTT. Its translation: CASSVGQRGDKLSGNTIYF. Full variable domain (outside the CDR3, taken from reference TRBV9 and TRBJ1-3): DSGVTQTPKHLITATGQRVTLRCSPRSGDLSVYWYQQSLDQGLQFLIQYYNGEERAKGNILERFSAQQFPDLHSELNLSSLELGDSALYFCASSVGQRGDKLSGNTIYFGEGSWLTVV.

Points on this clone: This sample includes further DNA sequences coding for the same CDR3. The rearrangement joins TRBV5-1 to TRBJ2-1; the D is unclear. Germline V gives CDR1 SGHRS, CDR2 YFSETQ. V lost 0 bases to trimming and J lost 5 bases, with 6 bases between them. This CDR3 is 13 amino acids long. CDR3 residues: CASSLELNNEQFF. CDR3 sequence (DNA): TGCGCCAGCAGCTTGGAACTGAACAATGAGCAGTTCTTC. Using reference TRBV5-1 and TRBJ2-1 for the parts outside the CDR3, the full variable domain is KAGVTQTPRYLIKTRGQQVTLSCSPISGHRSVSWYQQTPGQGLQFLFEYFSETQRNKGNFPGRFSGRQFSNSRSEMNVSTLELGDSALYLCASSLELNNEQFFGPGTRLTVL.

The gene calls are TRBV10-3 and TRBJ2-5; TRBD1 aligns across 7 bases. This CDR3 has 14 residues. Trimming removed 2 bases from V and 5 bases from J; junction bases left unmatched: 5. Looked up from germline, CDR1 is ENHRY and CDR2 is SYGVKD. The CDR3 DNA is TGTGCCATCAGTGAGATGGACAGGATGGAGACCCAGTACTTC. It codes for CAISEMDRMETQYF.

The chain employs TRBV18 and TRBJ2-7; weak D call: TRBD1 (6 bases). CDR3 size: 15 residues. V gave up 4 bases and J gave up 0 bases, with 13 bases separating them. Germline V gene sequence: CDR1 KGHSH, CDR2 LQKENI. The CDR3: CASSRRTVSSYEQYF. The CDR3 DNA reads TGTGCCAGCTCACGTAGGACAGTGAGCTCCTACGAGCAGTACTTC.

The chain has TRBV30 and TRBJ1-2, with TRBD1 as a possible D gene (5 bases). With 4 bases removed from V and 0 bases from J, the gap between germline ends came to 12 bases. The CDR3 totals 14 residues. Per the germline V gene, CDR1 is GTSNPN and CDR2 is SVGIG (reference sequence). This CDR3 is CAWKKGQANYGYTF. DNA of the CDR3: TGTGCCTGGAAAAAGGGGCAGGCTAACTATGGCTACACCTTC.

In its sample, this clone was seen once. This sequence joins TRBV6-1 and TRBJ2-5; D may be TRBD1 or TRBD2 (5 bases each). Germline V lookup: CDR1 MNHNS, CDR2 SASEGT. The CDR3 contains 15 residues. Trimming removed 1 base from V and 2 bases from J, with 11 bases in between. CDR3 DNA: TGTGCCAGCAGTGAAGGAGGGGCAGGACAAGAGACCCAGTACTTC. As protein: CASSEGGAGQETQYF.

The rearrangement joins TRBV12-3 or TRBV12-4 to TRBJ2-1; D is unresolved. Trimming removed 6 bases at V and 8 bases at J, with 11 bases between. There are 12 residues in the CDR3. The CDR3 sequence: CASRTTGYEQFF. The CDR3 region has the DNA TGTGCCAGCAGGACGACGGGCTATGAGCAGTTCTTC.

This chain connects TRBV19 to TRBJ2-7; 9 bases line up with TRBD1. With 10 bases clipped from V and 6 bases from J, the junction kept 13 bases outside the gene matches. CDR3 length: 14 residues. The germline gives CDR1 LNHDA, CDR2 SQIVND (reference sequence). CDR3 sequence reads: CATTGGTGGSEQYF. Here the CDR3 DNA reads TGTGCCACCACGGGGGGTACAGGGGGCAGCGAGCAGTACTTC.

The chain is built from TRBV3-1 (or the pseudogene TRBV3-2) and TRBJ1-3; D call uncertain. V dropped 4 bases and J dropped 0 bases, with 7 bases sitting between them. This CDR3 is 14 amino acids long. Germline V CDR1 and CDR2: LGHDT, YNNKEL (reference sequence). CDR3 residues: CASSPRASGNTIYF. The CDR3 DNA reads TGTGCCAGCAGCCCCCGGGCCTCTGGAAACACCATATATTTT.

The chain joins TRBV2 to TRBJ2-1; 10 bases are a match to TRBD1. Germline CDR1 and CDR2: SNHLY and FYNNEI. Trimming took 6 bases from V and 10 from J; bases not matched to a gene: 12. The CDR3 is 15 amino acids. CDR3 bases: TGTGCCAGCAGCGCGGGACAGGGGCTTAATAGGGAGCAGTTCTTC. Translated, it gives CASSAGQGLNREQFF.

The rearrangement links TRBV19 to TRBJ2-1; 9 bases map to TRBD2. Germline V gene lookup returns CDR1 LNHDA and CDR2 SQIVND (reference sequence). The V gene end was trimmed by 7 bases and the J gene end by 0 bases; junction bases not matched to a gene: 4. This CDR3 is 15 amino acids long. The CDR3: CASTQAGGSYNEQFF. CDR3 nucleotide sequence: TGTGCCAGTACCCAAGCGGGGGGCTCCTACAATGAGCAGTTCTTC.

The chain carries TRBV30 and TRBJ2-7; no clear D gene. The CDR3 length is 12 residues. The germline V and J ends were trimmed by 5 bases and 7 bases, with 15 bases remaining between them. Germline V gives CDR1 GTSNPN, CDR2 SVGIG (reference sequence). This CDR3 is CAWPESRREQYF. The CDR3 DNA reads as TGTGCCTGGCCTGAAAGTCGCCGGGAGCAGTACTTC. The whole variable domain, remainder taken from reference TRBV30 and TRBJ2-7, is SQTIHQWPATLVQPVGSPLSLECTVEGTSNPNLYWYRQAAGRGLQLLFYSVGIGQISSEVPQNLSASRPQDRQFILSSKKLLLSDSGFYLCAWPESRREQYFGPGTRLTVT.

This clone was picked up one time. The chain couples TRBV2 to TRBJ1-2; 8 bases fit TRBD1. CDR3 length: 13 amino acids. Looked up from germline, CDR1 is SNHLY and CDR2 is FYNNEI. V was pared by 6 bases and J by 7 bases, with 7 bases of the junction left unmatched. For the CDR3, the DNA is TGTGCCAGCAGCCTGGGACAGGTCGGTGGCTACACCTTC. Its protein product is CASSLGQVGGYTF.

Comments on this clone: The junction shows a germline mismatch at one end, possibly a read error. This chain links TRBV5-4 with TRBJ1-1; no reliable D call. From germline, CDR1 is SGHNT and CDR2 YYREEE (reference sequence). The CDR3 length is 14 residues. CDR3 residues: CASSLGPVKTEAFF. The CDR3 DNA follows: TGTGCCAGCAGCTTGGGGCCGGTGAAGACTGAAGCTTTCTTT.

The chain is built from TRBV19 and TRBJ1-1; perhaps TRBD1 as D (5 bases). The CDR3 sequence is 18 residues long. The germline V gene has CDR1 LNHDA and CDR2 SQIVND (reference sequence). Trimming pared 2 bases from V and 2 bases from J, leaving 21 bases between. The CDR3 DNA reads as TGTGCCAGTAGTATACAGGGTCCCTTTATTTTATTTAACACTGAAGCTTTCTTT. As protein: CASSIQGPFILFNTEAFF.

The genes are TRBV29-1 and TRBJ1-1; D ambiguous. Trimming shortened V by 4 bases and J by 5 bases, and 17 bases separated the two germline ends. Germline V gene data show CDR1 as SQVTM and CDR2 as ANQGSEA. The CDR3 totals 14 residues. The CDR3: CSVASSTWGTEAFF. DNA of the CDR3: TGCAGCGTTGCATCATCCACATGGGGAACTGAAGCTTTCTTT.

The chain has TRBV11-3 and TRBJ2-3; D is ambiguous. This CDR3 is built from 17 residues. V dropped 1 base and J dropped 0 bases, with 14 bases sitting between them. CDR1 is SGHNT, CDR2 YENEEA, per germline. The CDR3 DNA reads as TGTGCCAGCAGCTTAGGTAGCCGGTTCGGGAGCACAGATACGCAGTATTTT. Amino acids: CASSLGSRFGSTDTQYF.

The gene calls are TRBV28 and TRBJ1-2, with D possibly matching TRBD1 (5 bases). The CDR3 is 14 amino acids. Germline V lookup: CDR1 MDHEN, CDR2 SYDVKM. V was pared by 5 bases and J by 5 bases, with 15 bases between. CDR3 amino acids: CASSTAGTPYGYTF. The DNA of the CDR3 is TGTGCCAGCAGTACAGCCGGGACTCCTTATGGCTACACCTTC.

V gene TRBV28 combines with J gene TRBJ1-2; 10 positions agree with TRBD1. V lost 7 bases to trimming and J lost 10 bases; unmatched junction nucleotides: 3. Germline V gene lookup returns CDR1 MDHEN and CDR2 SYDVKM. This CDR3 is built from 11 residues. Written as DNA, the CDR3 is TGTGCCAGCACCGGGACAGGGGACTACACCTTC. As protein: CASTGTGDYTF.

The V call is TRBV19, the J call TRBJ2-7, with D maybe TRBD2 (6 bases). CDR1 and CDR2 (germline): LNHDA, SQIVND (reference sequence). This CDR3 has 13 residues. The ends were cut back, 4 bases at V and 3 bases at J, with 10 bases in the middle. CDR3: CASSNRESYEQYF. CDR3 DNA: TGTGCCAGTAGTAACCGGGAGAGCTACGAGCAGTACTTC.

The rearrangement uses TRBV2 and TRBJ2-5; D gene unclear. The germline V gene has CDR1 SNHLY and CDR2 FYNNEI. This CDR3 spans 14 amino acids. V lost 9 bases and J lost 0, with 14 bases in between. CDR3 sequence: CASLLIVYQETQYF. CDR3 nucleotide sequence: TGTGCCAGTCTATTGATTGTGTACCAAGAGACCCAGTACTTC.

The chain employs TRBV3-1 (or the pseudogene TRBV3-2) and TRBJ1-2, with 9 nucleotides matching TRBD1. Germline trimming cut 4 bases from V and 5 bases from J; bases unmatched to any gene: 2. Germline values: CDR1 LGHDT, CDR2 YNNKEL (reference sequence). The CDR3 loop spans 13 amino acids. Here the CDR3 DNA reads TGTGCCAGCAGCCCGGGACAGGGATATGGCTACACCTTC. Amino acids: CASSPGQGYGYTF.